The clone carrying this TCR beta chain appeared once. The same CDR3 also results from other DNA sequences found in this sample. Reverse transcription of extracted RNA yielded cDNA, which provided the sequencing template. Method: immunoSEQ multiplex PCR; TCRdb's copy keeps in-frame clones and lacks some. This table holds about 150,000 clones, about 87% found once. These data originate in a study of CD8+ T cells in alopecia areata. The CDR3 has 14 residues. Germline V lookup: CDR1 KGHSH, CDR2 LQKENI. Trimming at V came to 2 bases and at J to 4 bases, leaving 5 bases not matched to a gene. Separation by sorting yielded CD4+ and CD8+ T cells from PBMCs.

This receptor was identified in a human donor with alopecia areata. The sample was CD8+ T cells sorted from blood, taken at week 0. V is TRBV18 and J is TRBJ2-7, with 7 bases fitting TRBD1. The CDR3 DNA reads TGTGCCAGCTCACCAAGGACAGGACTTTACGAGCAGTACTTC. This codes for CASSPRTGLYEQYF.